Shown below are 14 T cell receptor beta chains from a single sample sequenced in a study of blood T cells in healthy people across ages. The second PCR ran about 6 to 11 cycles with a sample-barcoded 5' primer and J-beta primers. TCRdb independently ran MiXCR on the 5' RACE reads; one entry per CDR3 protein. The table shows 890,000 or so distinct CDR3 sequences, with approximately 59% occurring only once. Sequencing was done on a sample of blood. Every receptor here comes from a man aged 25-45 years in good health.

This chain uses TRBV2 with TRBJ2-5; D unresolved. With the DNA end fitting TRBJ2-7 better, the J assignment may be wrong. The CDR3 is 12 residues long. Germline lookup yields CDR1 SNHLY and CDR2 FYNNEI. The CDR3 loop reads CASDPAAGEQYF. The CDR3 DNA follows: TGTGCCAGCGACCCGGCAGCTGGCGAGCAGTACTTC.

This chain links TRBV6-5 with TRBJ2-6; no definite D call. Trimming left V 0 bases short and J 4 bases short, with 10 bases between. This CDR3 contains 16 residues. The germline CDR1 and CDR2 sequences are MNHEY and SVGAGI. CDR3 amino acids: CASSYSINSGANVLTF. The CDR3 DNA follows: TGTGCCAGCAGTTACTCAATAAACTCAGGGGCCAACGTCCTGACTTTC.

This clonotype was recorded only once. The chain couples TRBV5-6 to TRBJ2-3, with TRBD2 matching 11 bases. CDR3 size: 16 residues. Germline CDR1 SGHDT, CDR2 YYEEEE. V gave up 2 bases and J gave up 0 bases; unmatched junction bases: 2. CDR3 nucleotide sequence: TGTGCCAGCAGCTTTAGACTAGCGGGGAGCACAGATACGCAGTATTTT. This translates into CASSFRLAGSTDTQYF.

The chain joins TRBV28 to TRBJ2-5; tentative D call: TRBD2 (5 bases). The CDR3 loop spans 13 amino acids. Per the germline V gene, CDR1 is MDHEN and CDR2 is SYDVKM. V lost 6 bases and J 4 bases, leaving 12 bases between the germline ends. The CDR3 region has the DNA TGTGCCAGCAGCTCGGGATCAACAGAGACCCAGTACTTC. Translation: CASSSGSTETQYF.

This clonotype was observed a few times. V is TRBV11-2 and J is TRBJ2-1; maybe TRBD2 (6 bases). The germline V and J ends were trimmed by 7 bases and 10 bases, with 14 bases remaining between them. The CDR3 totals 12 residues. From germline, CDR1 is SGHAT and CDR2 FQNNGV. The chain's CDR3 is CASTIGTGEQFF. The CDR3 DNA is TGTGCCAGCACCATTGGGACTGGGGAGCAGTTCTTC.

This clonotype was seen a handful of times. The V call is TRBV12-3 or TRBV12-4, the J call TRBJ2-7; D is ambiguous. The CDR3 is made up of 15 amino acids. V was pared by 5 bases and J by 5 bases, with 19 bases between. This CDR3 reads CASSPVGASLDEQYF. The CDR3 DNA sequence: TGTGCCAGCAGTCCCGTCGGAGCGTCGCTAGACGAGCAGTACTTC.

The chain joins TRBV6-1 to TRBJ1-1; possibly TRBD1 for D (5 bases). The germline gives CDR1 MNHNS, CDR2 SASEGT. The CDR3 spans 12 residues. V shed 6 bases and J shed 11 bases, with 16 bases lying between them. CDR3: CASRMNAQEAFF. CDR3 DNA sequence: TGTGCCAGCAGGATGAACGCACAGGAGGCTTTCTTT.

This rearrangement joins TRBV4-3 to TRBJ2-7; possible D gene TRBD1, 6 bases. Trimming pared 0 bases from V and 3 bases from J, leaving 12 bases between. This CDR3 is built from 15 residues. CDR1 and CDR2 (germline): LGHNA, YSLEER. The CDR3 region has the DNA TGCGCCAGCAGCCAAGATCGGGACACAAGCTACGAGCAGTACTTC. Its protein product is CASSQDRDTSYEQYF.

In regard to this clonotype: The junction departs from germline at one end; a sequencing error may be responsible. The chain employs TRBV2 and TRBJ2-3, with D perhaps TRBD1 or TRBD2 (5 bases each). Germline CDR1 is SNHLY and CDR2 is FYNNEI. This CDR3 contains 15 residues. DNA for the CDR3: TGTGCCAGCACTGGGACGACCGGTAGCACAGACACGCAGTATTTT. Translation: CASTGTTGSTDTQYF.

This clonotype occurred a few times. CDR3 protein: CASSQEFGSSYNEQFF. The CDR3 DNA reads as TGTGCCAGCAGCCAAGAGTTCGGGAGCTCCTACAATGAGCAGTTCTTC. The chain combines TRBV4-2 with TRBJ2-1; tentatively, D is TRBD2 (6 bases). Germline V gene lookup returns CDR1 LGHNA and CDR2 YNFKEQ. V was cut by 0 bases and J by 0 bases, with 9 bases left in between. The CDR3 sequence is 16 residues long.

This chain links TRBV28 with TRBJ2-7; D is perhaps TRBD1 (5 bases). V lost 3 bases, J lost 4 bases, and 19 bases lay in between. The CDR3 runs 16 residues. CDR1 and CDR2 from the germline V gene are MDHEN and SYDVKM. CDR3 in amino acids: CASSFINRWTSYEQYF. The CDR3 coding sequence is TGTGCCAGCAGTTTTATCAACAGATGGACAAGTTACGAGCAGTACTTC.

This clonotype was recorded once. The genes are TRBV20-1 and TRBJ2-5, with D possibly being TRBD1 or TRBD2 (5 bases each). This CDR3 spans 15 amino acids. Germline CDR1 DFQATT, CDR2 SNEGSKA (reference sequence). V was cut by 0 bases and J by 5 bases, with 16 bases left in between. CDR3 coding DNA: TGCAGTGCTAGAGAGGGGACGGACGCCATTGAGACCCAGTACTTC. It is translated as CSAREGTDAIETQYF.

This rearrangement joins TRBV7-2 to TRBJ1-5; D call uncertain. Trimming took 3 bases from V and 1 from J, leaving 10 bases between them. The CDR3 extends over 15 amino acids. CDR1 and CDR2 from the germline V gene are SGHTA and FQGNSA. The CDR3 reads CASSFLGDSNQPQHF. DNA for the CDR3: TGTGCCAGCAGCTTTTTGGGAGACAGCAATCAGCCCCAGCATTTT.

This clonotype was counted only a few times. The chain joins TRBV6-5 to TRBJ2-7; possibly TRBD1 or TRBD2 for D (5 bases each). The CDR3 extends over 15 amino acids. Trimming shortened V by 4 bases and J by 5 bases, and 18 bases separated the two germline ends. Germline lookup yields CDR1 MNHEY and CDR2 SVGAGI. The CDR3 DNA reads TGTGCCAGCAGTTCTGGGGGACCCTCGGAGGACGAGCAGTACTTC. Its protein is CASSSGGPSEDEQYF.